This entry concerns a single TCR beta chain. Its specificity is not known. There are 17 residues in the CDR3. With 1 base clipped from V and 1 base from J, the junction kept 10 bases outside the gene matches. Germline CDR1 is SQVTM and CDR2 is ANQGSEA. The sample belongs to a study of post-analysis software for immune sequencing data. Study summary: Relapsing-remitting, secondary progressive and progressive-relapsing courses of multiple sclerosis were included. Study-wide findings and caveats: The F measure placed samples prepared in the same batch into strongly shared clusters. Comparison of patients with controls showed 5 or 6 TRBV segments more frequent in patients, TRBV5-6, TRBV5-1 and TRBV20-1 among them.

Unique molecular identifiers featured in each of the TCR beta cDNA libraries. TCRdb re-called the PCR reads through MiXCR, storing one row per CDR3 protein. The sample has over 250,000 distinct CDR3 sequences, approximately 34% seen once. The sequenced material came from blood. This clonotype was sampled from a girl between 10 and 17 years old with multiple sclerosis. The V gene is TRBV29-1, the J gene TRBJ2-3, with 8 bases identical to TRBD2. CDR3 region: CSVEGRRSGGGTDTQYF. The CDR3 DNA sequence: TGCAGCGTTGAAGGCCGACGGTCCGGGGGGGGCACAGATACGCAGTATTTT.